A selection of T cell receptor beta chains follows, all from one sample in a study of long-term antiretroviral therapy in people with HIV. Measured with immunoSEQ multiplex PCR; TCRdb has only the in-frame clones, and not every one. The sample lists 15,000 to 20,000 clones; more than 70% were seen once. This sample comprised unsorted PBMCs, obtained at the start of antiretroviral therapy, before treatment. All receptors come from a woman between 40 and 55 years old with HIV. Both conserved end residues are part of each CDR3. A D gene is named only where the DNA matches it firmly. Where a row states a size, it is once, few, many or the class of an expanded clone; other rows omit it.

D: TRBD1; size: few; J: TRBJ1-2; V: TRBV5-1; DNA: TGCGCCAGCAGCTTAGGACAGGATGGCTACACCTTC; CDR3: CASSLGQDGYTF
D: TRBD2; size: once; J: TRBJ2-1; V: TRBV6-4; DNA: TGTGCCAGCAGTGCGTCGACTAGCGGGGGGTTCAATGAGCAGTTCTTC; CDR3: CASSASTSGGFNEQFF
D: .; size: .; J: TRBJ1-2; V: TRBV7-9; DNA: TGTGCCAGCAGCTTACCTCCAGGGATTAACTATGGCTACACCTTC; CDR3: CASSLPPGINYGYTF
D: .; size: medium-sized; J: TRBJ1-2; V: TRBV19; DNA: TGTGCCAGTACGGGACAAACCTATGGCTACACCTTC; CDR3: CASTGQTYGYTF
D: TRBD1; size: .; J: TRBJ2-7; V: TRBV4-1; DNA: TGCGCCAGCAGCTCAGACCCGGGACAGGGGCTCAACGAGCAGTACTTC; CDR3: CASSSDPGQGLNEQYF
D: TRBD1; size: .; J: TRBJ2-3; V: TRBV4-2; DNA: TGTGCCAGCAGCCAAGATGGACAGGGGCCAGATACGCAGTATTTT; CDR3: CASSQDGQGPDTQYF
D: TRBD2; size: .; J: TRBJ2-3; V: TRBV5-1; DNA: TGCGCCAGCAGCGAGAGGACTAGCGGGAGCACAGATACGCAGTATTTT; CDR3: CASSERTSGSTDTQYF
D: .; size: .; J: TRBJ2-2; V: TRBV30; DNA: TGTGCCTGGACCCCGAGGGCCTCGGGGACCGGGGAGCTGTTTTTT; CDR3: CAWTPRASGTGELFF
D: .; size: .; J: TRBJ1-1; V: TRBV19; DNA: TGTGCCAGTAGTATAGCGGTAATTGGGCACACTGAAGCTTTCTTT; CDR3: CASSIAVIGHTEAFF
D: TRBD1; size: once; J: TRBJ1-1; V: TRBV11-2; DNA: TGTGCCAGCAGCGTAACAGGGGCTCCTAACACTGAAGCTTTCTTT; CDR3: CASSVTGAPNTEAFF
D: .; size: .; J: TRBJ1-4; V: TRBV6-6; DNA: TGTGCCAGCCCGGGGTTAGGGGCAACTAATGAAAAACTGTTTTTT; CDR3: CASPGLGATNEKLFF
D: .; size: .; J: TRBJ2-7; V: TRBV27; DNA: TGTGCCAGCAGTTTACGGGGCATGATCCCCTACGAGCAGTACTTC; CDR3: CASSLRGMIPYEQYF
D: TRBD1; size: .; J: TRBJ1-6; V: TRBV10-3; DNA: TGTGCCATCAGTGAGTCGCGGGACAGTCCGGGGTCACCCCTCCACTTT; CDR3: CAISESRDSPGSPLHF
D: TRBD1; size: .; J: TRBJ1-5; V: TRBV27; DNA: TGTGCCAGCAGTAAACACAGGGGGCGCGACCAGCCCCAGCATTTT; CDR3: CASSKHRGRDQPQHF
D: .; size: .; J: TRBJ1-3; V: TRBV5-5; DNA: TGTGCCAGCAGCTTGAAGGACAGCGTCTTCTATGGCACCATATATTTT; CDR3: CASSLKDSVFYGTIYF
D: .; size: .; J: TRBJ1-2; V: TRBV6-1; DNA: TGTGCCAGCAGGATAGGACAGTATTATGGCTACACCTTC; CDR3: CASRIGQYYGYTF
D: TRBD1; size: .; J: TRBJ2-7; V: TRBV5-8; DNA: TGTGCCAGCGGGGTCGGAGTAACAGGGGCCTACGAGCAGTACTTC; CDR3: CASGVGVTGAYEQYF
D: TRBD1; size: .; J: TRBJ1-2; V: TRBV28; DNA: TGTGCCAGCAGTTTACCTTCATCCGGACAGGGGGACTATGGCTACACCTTC; CDR3: CASSLPSSGQGDYGYTF
D: .; size: .; J: TRBJ2-7; V: TRBV7-2; DNA: TGTGCCAGCAGCTTAGGAGACGGATCCTACGAGCAGTACTTC; CDR3: CASSLGDGSYEQYF
D: .; size: few; J: TRBJ1-5; V: TRBV30; DNA: TGTGCCTGGAGTCCGGACAATCAGCCCCAGCATTTT; CDR3: CAWSPDNQPQHF
D: .; size: few; J: TRBJ1-2; V: TRBV7-9; DNA: TGTGCCAGCAGCCTTGGACTCCTCTATGGCTACACCTTC; CDR3: CASSLGLLYGYTF
D: TRBD2; size: .; J: TRBJ2-5; V: TRBV7-9; DNA: TGTGCCAGCCTAGCGGGGCAGGGGGAGACCCAGTACTTC; CDR3: CASLAGQGETQYF
D: TRBD2; size: .; J: TRBJ2-1; V: TRBV9; DNA: TGTGCCAGCAGCCCACCTAGCGGGGGGGCTGAGGAGCAGTTCTTC; CDR3: CASSPPSGGAEEQFF
D: TRBD1; size: .; J: TRBJ1-1; V: TRBV4-3; DNA: TGCGCCAGCAGCCAGGGGTGGACACTTGGACAGGGCGGGGACACTGAAGCTTTCTTT; CDR3: CASSQGWTLGQGGDTEAFF
D: .; size: few; J: TRBJ1-5; V: TRBV5-1; DNA: TGCGCCAGCAGCTTGTCAGGGAGAACCAATCAGCCCCAGCATTTT; CDR3: CASSLSGRTNQPQHF
D: TRBD1; size: .; J: TRBJ1-2; V: TRBV5-1; DNA: TGCGCCAGCAGCACTCAGGGGGCAGAGTATGGCTACACCTTC; CDR3: CASSTQGAEYGYTF
D: TRBD2; size: once; J: TRBJ2-3; V: TRBV19; DNA: TGTGCCAGTAGTATATCACTAGCGGGGGCTCCTAGCACAGATACGCAGTATTTT; CDR3: CASSISLAGAPSTDTQYF
D: TRBD2; size: .; J: TRBJ2-2; V: TRBV28; DNA: TGTGCCAGCAGTTTAGGGCTAGCGGGGACCGGGGAGCTGTTTTTT; CDR3: CASSLGLAGTGELFF
D: .; size: .; J: TRBJ2-3; V: TRBV7-2; DNA: TGTGCCAGCAGCTTAAGGAGCGGTCCCACAGATACGCAGTATTTT; CDR3: CASSLRSGPTDTQYF
D: TRBD1; size: once; J: TRBJ1-2; V: TRBV5-6; DNA: TGTGCCAGCAGCTTGCTGACGGCCAGGGGGAATGGCTACACCTTC; CDR3: CASSLLTARGNGYTF
D: TRBD1; size: medium-sized; J: TRBJ2-7; V: TRBV27; DNA: TGTGCCAGCAGTTTATCCCAGGGGGAGAGCGAGCAGTACTTC; CDR3: CASSLSQGESEQYF
D: .; size: .; J: TRBJ2-3; V: TRBV15; DNA: TGTGCCACCAGCAGAGATCGGGGAAGGAGCACAGATACGCAGTATTTT; CDR3: CATSRDRGRSTDTQYF
D: TRBD2; size: .; J: TRBJ2-5; V: TRBV10-3; DNA: TGTGCCATCAGTGTGACTAGCCGCGAGACCCAGTACTTC; CDR3: CAISVTSRETQYF
D: .; size: .; J: TRBJ2-3; V: TRBV5-5; DNA: TGTGCCAGCAGCTTGGCGGCTACGGGCGGAGCGTCGGATACGCAGTATTTT; CDR3: CASSLAATGGASDTQYF
D: .; size: few; J: TRBJ1-2; V: TRBV15; DNA: TGTGCCACCAGCAGGGAGTCCGACAGACACTATGGCTACACCTTC; CDR3: CATSRESDRHYGYTF
D: TRBD1; size: .; J: TRBJ1-1; V: TRBV5-6; DNA: TGTGCCAGCAGCGAGACAGGGGGCCTTTCGGGCACTGAAGCTTTCTTT; CDR3: CASSETGGLSGTEAFF
D: .; size: .; J: TRBJ1-4; V: TRBV29-1; DNA: TGCAGCGTCGGCGGGAGGGTGAATGAAAAACTGTTTTTT; CDR3: CSVGGRVNEKLFF
D: .; size: .; J: TRBJ1-1; V: TRBV15; DNA: TGTGCCACCAGCAGAGATGGTTTAGGGAGGGAAGCTTTCTTT; CDR3: CATSRDGLGREAFF
D: TRBD1; size: few; J: TRBJ2-7; V: TRBV7-9; DNA: TGTGCCAGCAGCCCTGGACAGGGGGGCGTCGAGCAGTACTTC; CDR3: CASSPGQGGVEQYF
D: TRBD1; size: .; J: TRBJ1-2; V: TRBV5-4; DNA: TGTGCCAGCAGCTGGGGACAGGGGGAAAGGGGCTACACCTTC; CDR3: CASSWGQGERGYTF
D: .; size: .; J: TRBJ1-2; V: TRBV19; DNA: TGTGCCAGTAGTGGGGTTAACTATGGCTACACCTTC; CDR3: CASSGVNYGYTF